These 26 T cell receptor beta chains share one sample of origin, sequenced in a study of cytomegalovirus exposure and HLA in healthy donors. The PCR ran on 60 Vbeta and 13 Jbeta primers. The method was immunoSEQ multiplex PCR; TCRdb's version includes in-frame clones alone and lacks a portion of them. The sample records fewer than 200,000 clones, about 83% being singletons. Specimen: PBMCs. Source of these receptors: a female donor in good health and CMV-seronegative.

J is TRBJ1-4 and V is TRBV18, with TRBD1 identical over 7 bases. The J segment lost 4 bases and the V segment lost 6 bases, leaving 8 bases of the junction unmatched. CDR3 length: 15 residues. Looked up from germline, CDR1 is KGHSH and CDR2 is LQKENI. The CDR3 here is CASSQTGLFNEKLFF. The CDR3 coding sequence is TGTGCCAGCTCCCAGACAGGGCTCTTTAATGAAAAACTGTTTTTT.

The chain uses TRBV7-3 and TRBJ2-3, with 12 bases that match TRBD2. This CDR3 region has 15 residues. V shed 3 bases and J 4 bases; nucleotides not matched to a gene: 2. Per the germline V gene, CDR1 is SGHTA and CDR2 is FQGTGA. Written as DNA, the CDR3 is TGTGCCAGCAGCTTCTCTAGCGGGGGGGCAGATACGCAGTATTTT. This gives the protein CASSFSSGGADTQYF.

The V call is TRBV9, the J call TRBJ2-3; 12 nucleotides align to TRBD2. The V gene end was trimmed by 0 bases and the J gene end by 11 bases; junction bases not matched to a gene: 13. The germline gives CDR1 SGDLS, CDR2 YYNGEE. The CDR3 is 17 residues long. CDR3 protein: CASSVGPSGGAGGRQYF. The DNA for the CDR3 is TGTGCCAGCAGCGTAGGTCCTAGCGGGGGGGCCGGCGGTAGGCAGTATTTT.

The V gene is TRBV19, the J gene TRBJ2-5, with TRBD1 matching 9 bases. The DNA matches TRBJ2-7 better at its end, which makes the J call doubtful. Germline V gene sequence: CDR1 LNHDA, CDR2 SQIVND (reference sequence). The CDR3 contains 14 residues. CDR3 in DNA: TGTGCCAGTAGTATACACAGGGGGCCCTTCGAGCAGTACTTC. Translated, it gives CASSIHRGPFEQYF.

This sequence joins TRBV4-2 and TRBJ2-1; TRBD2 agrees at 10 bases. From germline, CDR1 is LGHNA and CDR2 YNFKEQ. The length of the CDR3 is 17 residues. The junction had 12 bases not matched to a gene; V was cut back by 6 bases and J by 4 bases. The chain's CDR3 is CASSLFQGTSDYNEQFF. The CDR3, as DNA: TGTGCCAGCAGTCTATTCCAAGGGACTAGCGATTACAATGAGCAGTTCTTC.

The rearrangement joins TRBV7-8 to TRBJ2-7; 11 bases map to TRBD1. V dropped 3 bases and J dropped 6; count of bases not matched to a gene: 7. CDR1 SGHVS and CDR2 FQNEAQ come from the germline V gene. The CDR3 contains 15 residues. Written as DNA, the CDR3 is TGTGCCAGCAGCTTTGCGGACAGGGGGCTCTCCGAGCAGTACTTC. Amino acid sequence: CASSFADRGLSEQYF.

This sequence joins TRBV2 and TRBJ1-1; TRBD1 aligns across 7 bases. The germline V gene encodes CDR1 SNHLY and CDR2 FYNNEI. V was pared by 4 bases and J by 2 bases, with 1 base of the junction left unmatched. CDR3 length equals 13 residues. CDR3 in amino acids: CASSGDSNTEAFF. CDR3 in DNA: TGTGCCAGCAGTGGGGACAGTAACACTGAAGCTTTCTTT.

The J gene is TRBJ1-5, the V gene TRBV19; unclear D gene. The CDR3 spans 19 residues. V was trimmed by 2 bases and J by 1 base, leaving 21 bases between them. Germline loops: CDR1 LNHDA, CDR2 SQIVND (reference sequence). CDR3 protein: CASSIPPLSGFSSNQPQHF. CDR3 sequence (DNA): TGTGCCAGTAGTATACCCCCGCTGTCTGGGTTTAGCAGCAATCAGCCCCAGCATTTT.

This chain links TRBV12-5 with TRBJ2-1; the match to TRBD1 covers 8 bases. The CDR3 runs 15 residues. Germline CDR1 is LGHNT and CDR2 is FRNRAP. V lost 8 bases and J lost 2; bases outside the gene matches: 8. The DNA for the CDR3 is TGTGCTAGTAATCACGGACAGGGACCCTACAATGAGCAGTTCTTC. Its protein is CASNHGQGPYNEQFF.

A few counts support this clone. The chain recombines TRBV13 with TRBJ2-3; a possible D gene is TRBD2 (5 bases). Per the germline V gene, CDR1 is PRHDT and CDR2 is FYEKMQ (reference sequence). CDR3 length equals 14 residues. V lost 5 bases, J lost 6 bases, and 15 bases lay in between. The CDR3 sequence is CASSRTRMEDTQYF. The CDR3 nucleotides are TGTGCCAGCAGCCGCACTAGAATGGAGGATACGCAGTATTTT.

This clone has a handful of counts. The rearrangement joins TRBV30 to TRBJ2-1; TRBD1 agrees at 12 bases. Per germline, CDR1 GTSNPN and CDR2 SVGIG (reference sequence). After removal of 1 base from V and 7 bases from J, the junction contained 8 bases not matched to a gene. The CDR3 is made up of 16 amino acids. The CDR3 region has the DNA TGTGCCTGGAGTGGTCCTAGGGACAGGGGGCGGAATGAGCAGTTCTTC. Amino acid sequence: CAWSGPRDRGRNEQFF.

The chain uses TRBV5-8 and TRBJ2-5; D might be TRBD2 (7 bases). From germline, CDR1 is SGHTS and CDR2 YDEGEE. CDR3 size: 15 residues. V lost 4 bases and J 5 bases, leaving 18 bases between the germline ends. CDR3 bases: TGTGCCAGCAGCCCAGGGGTGGCGGGGGAGGAGACCCAGTACTTC. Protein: CASSPGVAGEETQYF.

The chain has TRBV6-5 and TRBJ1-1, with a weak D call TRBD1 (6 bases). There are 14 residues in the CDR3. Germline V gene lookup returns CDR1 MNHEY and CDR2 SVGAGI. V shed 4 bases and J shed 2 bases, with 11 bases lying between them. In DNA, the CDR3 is TGTGCCAGCAGTTTCGCAGGGGATAACACTGAAGCTTTCTTT. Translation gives CASSFAGDNTEAFF.

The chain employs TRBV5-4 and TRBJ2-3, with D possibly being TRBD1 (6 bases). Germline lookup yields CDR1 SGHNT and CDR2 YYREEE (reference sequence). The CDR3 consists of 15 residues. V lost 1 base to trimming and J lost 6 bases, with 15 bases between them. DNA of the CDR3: TGTGCCAGCAGCTTGAGGAAGGGGGTAGGGGATACGCAGTATTTT. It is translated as CASSLRKGVGDTQYF.

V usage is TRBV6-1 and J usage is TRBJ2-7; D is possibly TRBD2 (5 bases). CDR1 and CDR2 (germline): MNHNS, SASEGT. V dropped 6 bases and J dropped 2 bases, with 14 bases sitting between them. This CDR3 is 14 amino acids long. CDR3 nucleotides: TGTGCCAGCAGCGTTGTCACGCGGGCCTACGAGCAGTACTTC. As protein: CASSVVTRAYEQYF.

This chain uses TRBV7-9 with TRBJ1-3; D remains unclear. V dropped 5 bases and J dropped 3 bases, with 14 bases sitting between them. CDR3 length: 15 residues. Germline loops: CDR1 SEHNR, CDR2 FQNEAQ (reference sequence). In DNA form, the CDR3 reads TGTGCCAGCAGCCTGGGAGGATTGGGTGGAAACACCATATATTTT. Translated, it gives CASSLGGLGGNTIYF.

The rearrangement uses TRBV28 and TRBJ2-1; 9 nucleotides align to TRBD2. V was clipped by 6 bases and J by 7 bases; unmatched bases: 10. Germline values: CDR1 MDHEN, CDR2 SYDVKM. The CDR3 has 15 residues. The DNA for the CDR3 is TGTGCCAGCAGCTTTAGGGGAGCGGGAGGTAATGAGCAGTTCTTC. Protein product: CASSFRGAGGNEQFF.

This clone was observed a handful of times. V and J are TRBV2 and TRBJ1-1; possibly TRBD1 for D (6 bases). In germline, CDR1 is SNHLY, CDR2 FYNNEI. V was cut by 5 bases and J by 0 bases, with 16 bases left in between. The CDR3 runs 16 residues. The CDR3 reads CASSTGQLGMNTEAFF. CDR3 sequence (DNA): TGTGCCAGCAGTACCGGACAGTTGGGAATGAACACTGAAGCTTTCTTT. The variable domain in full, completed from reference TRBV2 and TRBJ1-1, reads EPEVTQTPSHQVTQMGQEVILRCVPISNHLYFYWYRQILGQKVEFLVSFYNNEISEKSEIFDDQFSVERPDGSNFTLKIRSTKLEDSAMYFCASSTGQLGMNTEAFFGQGTRLTVV.

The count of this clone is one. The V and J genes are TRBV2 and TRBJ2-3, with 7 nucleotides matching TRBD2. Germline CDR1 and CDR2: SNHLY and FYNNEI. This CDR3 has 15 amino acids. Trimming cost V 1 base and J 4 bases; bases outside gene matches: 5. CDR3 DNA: TGTGCCAGCAGTGAAGATAGAGGGAGGGCAGATACGCAGTATTTT. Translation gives CASSEDRGRADTQYF.

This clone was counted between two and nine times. For the CDR3, the DNA is TGCGCCAGCAGCCAAGATCTTACGGCTAACTATGGCTACACCTTC. Its protein product is CASSQDLTANYGYTF. The chain employs TRBV4-3 and TRBJ1-2; D is undetermined. Germline-derived CDR1 and CDR2 are LGHNA and YSLEER. The CDR3 sequence is 15 residues long. V was pared by 0 bases and J by 0 bases, with 8 bases between.

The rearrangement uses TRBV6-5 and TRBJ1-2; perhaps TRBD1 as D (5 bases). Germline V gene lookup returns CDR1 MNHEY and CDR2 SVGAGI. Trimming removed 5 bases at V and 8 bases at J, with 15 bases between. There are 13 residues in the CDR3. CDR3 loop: CASSPPGKWGYTF. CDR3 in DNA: TGTGCCAGCAGTCCCCCAGGGAAATGGGGCTACACCTTC.

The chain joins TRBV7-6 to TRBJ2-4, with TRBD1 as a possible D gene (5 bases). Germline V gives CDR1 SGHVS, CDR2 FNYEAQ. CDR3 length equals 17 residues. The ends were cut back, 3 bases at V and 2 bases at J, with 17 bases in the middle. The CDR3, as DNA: TGTGCCAGCAGCTTCAAGGCAGCATTGGGGCCCAAAAACATTCAGTACTTC. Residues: CASSFKAALGPKNIQYF.

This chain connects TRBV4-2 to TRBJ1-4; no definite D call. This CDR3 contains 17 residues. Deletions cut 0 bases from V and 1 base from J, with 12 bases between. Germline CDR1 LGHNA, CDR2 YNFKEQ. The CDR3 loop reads CASSQETSYLTNEKLFF. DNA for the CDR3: TGTGCCAGCAGCCAAGAAACCTCCTACTTAACTAATGAAAAACTGTTTTTT.

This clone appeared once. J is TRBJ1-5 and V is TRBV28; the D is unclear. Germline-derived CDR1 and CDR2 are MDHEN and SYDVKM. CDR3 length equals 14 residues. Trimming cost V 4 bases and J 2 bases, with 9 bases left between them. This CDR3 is CASSSHAGNQPQHF. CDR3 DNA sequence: TGTGCCAGCAGTTCCCACGCGGGCAATCAGCCCCAGCATTTT.

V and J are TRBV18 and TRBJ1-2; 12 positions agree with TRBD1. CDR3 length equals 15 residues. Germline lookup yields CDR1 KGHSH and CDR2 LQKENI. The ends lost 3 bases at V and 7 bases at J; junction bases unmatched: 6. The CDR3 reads CASSPVGQGASGYTF. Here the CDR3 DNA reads TGTGCCAGCTCACCTGTGGGACAGGGGGCGAGTGGCTACACCTTC.

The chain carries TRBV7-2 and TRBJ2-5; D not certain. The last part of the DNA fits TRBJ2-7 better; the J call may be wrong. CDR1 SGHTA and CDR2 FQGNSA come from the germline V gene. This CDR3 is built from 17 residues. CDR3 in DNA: TGTGCCAGCAGCTCGTCACCACAGATTCAGCCGACCTACGAGCAGTACTTC. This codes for CASSSSPQIQPTYEQYF.